The 2 T cell receptor beta chains below come from one sample, sequenced in a study of cytomegalovirus exposure and HLA in healthy donors. In the PCR, 60 Vbeta and 13 Jbeta primers were used. Repertoires were generated with immunoSEQ multiplex PCR, while TCRdb's copy carries only in-frame clones and drops some. Here the sample spans some 210,000 clones, around 86% being singletons. Sequencing input: PBMCs. The receptor source for this set is a young man in good health and CMV-seronegative.

The chain carries TRBV18 and TRBJ2-5, with TRBD2 identical over 8 bases. Looked up from germline, CDR1 is KGHSH and CDR2 is LQKENI. V trimming: 4 bases; J trimming: 3 bases; junction bases outside the gene matches: 7. This CDR3 is 15 amino acids long. The CDR3 region is CASSLPGGEKETQYF. In nucleotides, the CDR3 is TGTGCCAGCTCACTACCGGGGGGGGAAAAAGAGACCCAGTACTTC.

With regard to this clone: Other nucleotide sequences from this sample produce the same CDR3. The chain couples TRBV5-1 to TRBJ2-1, with TRBD1 matching over 7 bases. V was clipped by 4 bases and J by 0 bases; unmatched bases: 4. Germline assignment: CDR1 SGHRS and CDR2 YFSETQ. The CDR3 loop spans 15 amino acids. The CDR3, as DNA: TGCGCCAGCAGCCTGGGACAGATCTCCTACAATGAGCAGTTCTTC. This sequence encodes CASSLGQISYNEQFF. Full variable domain (remainder filled in from reference TRBV5-1 and TRBJ2-1): KAGVTQTPRYLIKTRGQQVTLSCSPISGHRSVSWYQQTPGQGLQFLFEYFSETQRNKGNFPGRFSGRQFSNSRSEMNVSTLELGDSALYLCASSLGQISYNEQFFGPGTRLTVL.